This T cell receptor (beta chain) was captured in a study of identical twins. This clonotype was observed at least ten times. Its antigen is undetermined. Notes on the study in general: Among beta out-of-frame sequences, excess sharing between twins appeared weaker. For cord blood, abundant beta clonotypes had fewer insertions, unlike memory repertoires, which showed none.

With template switching, a universal primer site was added, and the cDNA carried unique molecular identifiers. Via MiXCR, TCRdb re-called the 5' RACE reads, giving one row per CDR3 protein. The sample lists about 220,000 distinct CDR3 sequences, 6.5% to 9% occurring once. The CDR3 runs to 15 residues. In germline, CDR1 is DFQATT, CDR2 SNEGSKA (reference sequence). Trimming cost V 3 bases and J 3 bases, with 16 bases left between them. These data also featured in a second study, about yellow fever vaccine responses in identical twins. That source reports: As reported, the vaccine T cell response of twins seemed partly convergent and partly personalized.

Input material: CD8+ T cells sorted from blood. The V and J genes are TRBV20-1 and TRBJ2-3, with D possibly TRBD1 on 6 matching bases. The receptor comes from a woman younger than 35 in good health. The CDR3, as DNA: TGCAGTGCTAGGGGGCCTGAACAGGGAACAGATACGCAGTATTTT. The encoded protein is CSARGPEQGTDTQYF.